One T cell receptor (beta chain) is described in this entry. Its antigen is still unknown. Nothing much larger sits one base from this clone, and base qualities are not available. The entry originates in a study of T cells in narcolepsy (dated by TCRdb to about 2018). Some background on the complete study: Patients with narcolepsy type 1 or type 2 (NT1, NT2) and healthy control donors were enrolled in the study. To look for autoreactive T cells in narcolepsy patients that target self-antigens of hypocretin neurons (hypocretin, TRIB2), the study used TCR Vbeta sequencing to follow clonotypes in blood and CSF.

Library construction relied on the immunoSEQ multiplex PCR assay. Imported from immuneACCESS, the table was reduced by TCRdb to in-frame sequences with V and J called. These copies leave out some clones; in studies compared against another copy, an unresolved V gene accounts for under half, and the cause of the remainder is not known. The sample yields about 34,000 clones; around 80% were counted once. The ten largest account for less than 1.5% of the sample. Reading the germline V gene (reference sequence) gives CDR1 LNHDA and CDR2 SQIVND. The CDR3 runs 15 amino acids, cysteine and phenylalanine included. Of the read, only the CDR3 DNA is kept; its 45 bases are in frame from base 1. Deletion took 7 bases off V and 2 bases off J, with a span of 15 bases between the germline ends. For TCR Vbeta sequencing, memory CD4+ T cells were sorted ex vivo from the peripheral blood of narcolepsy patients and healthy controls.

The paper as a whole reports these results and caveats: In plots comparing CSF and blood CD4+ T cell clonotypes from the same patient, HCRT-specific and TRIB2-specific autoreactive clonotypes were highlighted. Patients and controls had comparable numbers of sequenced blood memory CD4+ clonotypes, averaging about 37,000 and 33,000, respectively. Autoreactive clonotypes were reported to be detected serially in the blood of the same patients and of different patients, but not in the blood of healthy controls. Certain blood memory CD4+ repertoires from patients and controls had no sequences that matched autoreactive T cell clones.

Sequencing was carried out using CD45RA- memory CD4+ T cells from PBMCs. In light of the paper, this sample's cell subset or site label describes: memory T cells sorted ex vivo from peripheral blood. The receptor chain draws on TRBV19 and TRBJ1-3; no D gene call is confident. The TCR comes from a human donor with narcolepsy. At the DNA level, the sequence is TGTGCCAGTAACGACGGCCCAGGACCTGGAAACACCATATATTTT. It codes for CASNDGPGPGNTIYF.